The present T cell receptor beta chain was sequenced within a study of T cells in Graves' hyperthyroidism and ophthalmopathy. Study observations and caveats: Clonotypes that were expanded in thyroid above 0.001 mostly appeared in blood too. Model-based prediction identified ophthalmopathy a median about 7 months prior to its onset.

Patients counted as stable if ophthalmopathy did not develop within 18 months. To note about this clonotype: Its antigen is not identified. This sequence may be a read error, since a much larger clone differs from it by one base.

The CDR3 is made up of 14 amino acids. From germline, CDR1 is SGHAT and CDR2 FQNNGV. The investigators amplified TCR beta CDR3 regions from RNA transcripts. HTBI primers were employed in a first-round RT-PCR of the TCR CDR3. MiXCR, run by TCRdb on the multiplex PCR reads, gives a single entry per CDR3 protein. The sample comprises approximately 420,000 distinct CDR3 sequences, roughly 13% of which are singletons, and 5.3% rests with the top ten. The source material was blood. V usage is TRBV11-2 and J usage is TRBJ1-6, with D uncertain. This receptor was taken from a woman between 18 and 30 years old with Graves' hyperthyroidism. This chain's CDR3 is CASSFSTYNSLLHF. Here the CDR3 DNA reads TGTGCCAGCAGCTTTTCCACGTATAATTCACTCCTCCACTTT.